Each of the 5 T cell receptor beta chains below was sequenced from the same sample in a study of T-cell reconstitution after alpha-beta-depleted transplantation in children (TCRdb year 2016). What the treatment or condition label conveys for this sample: allogeneic hematopoietic cell transplantation with graft depleted of TCRalphabeta T cells and CD19 B cells. The method behind the library was PCR. Sequencing was performed on an Illumina HiSeq 2500. TCR library preparation used molecular barcoding, with unique molecular identifiers applied to normalize quantification of the TCRbeta repertoire. Clones were called with MiXCR by TCRdb after fastp trimmed the public reads at Q25, and only in-frame beta chains were retained. Duplicate CDR3 protein sequences are folded into a single record with the most common DNA and genes. The sample profile shows a few hundred thousand distinct CDR3 sequences; over 25% of them were found once. The ten largest clones take up 35% to 40% of the sample.

The sample consisted of PBMCs, taken before TCRalphabeta/CD19-depleted stem cell transplant. Source of these receptors: a boy under two years old with Wiskott-Aldrich syndrome, due to receive a stem cell transplant.

The chain is built from TRBV20-1 and TRBJ2-1; the match to TRBD2 covers 9 bases. Unmatched junction bases numbered 10, after V lost 6 bases and J lost 7 bases. Germline CDR1 and CDR2: DFQATT and SNEGSKA (reference sequence). The CDR3 has 14 amino acids. CDR3 DNA: TGCAGTGCCAGTAGTAGACTAGCGGCAAATGAGCAGTTCTTC. This sequence encodes CSASSRLAANEQFF.

This clonotype showed up just a few times. The rearrangement joins TRBV9 to TRBJ2-1; TRBD2 agrees at 8 bases. V lost 4 bases to trimming and J lost 0 bases; unmatched junction nucleotides: 3. Germline CDR1 SGDLS, CDR2 YYNGEE. This CDR3 is 15 amino acids long. The DNA of the CDR3 is TGTGCCAGCAGCCGTAGCGGGAACTCCTACAATGAGCAGTTCTTC. Its protein is CASSRSGNSYNEQFF.

This clonotype was observed a handful of times. The rearrangement uses TRBV3-1 and TRBJ1-6; no definite D call. Germline CDR1 is LGHDT and CDR2 is YNNKEL (reference sequence). The CDR3 consists of 14 residues. The ends were cut back, 4 bases at V and 7 bases at J, with 11 bases in the middle. DNA for the CDR3: TGTGCCAGCAGCCGACGGGGTTTGAATTCACCCCTCCACTTT. This sequence encodes CASSRRGLNSPLHF.

This clonotype has ten or more counts. The rearrangement uses TRBV2 and TRBJ2-3; D gene uncertain. The V gene lost 5 bases and the J gene lost 5 bases, with 11 bases spanning the gap. This CDR3 comprises 13 residues. Looked up from germline, CDR1 is SNHLY and CDR2 is FYNNEI. Here the CDR3 reads CASSWTVRDTQYF. In nucleotides, the CDR3 is TGTGCCAGCAGTTGGACCGTCAGAGATACGCAGTATTTT.

The rearrangement uses TRBV7-2 and TRBJ2-7; 8 bases are shared with TRBD2. Germline V gives CDR1 SGHTA, CDR2 FQGNSA. This CDR3 comprises 14 residues. J lost 1 base, V lost 5 bases, and 4 bases had no gene match. The CDR3 DNA is TGTGCCAGCAGCCCACGACTAGCGTCCTACGAGCAGTACTTC. Protein product: CASSPRLASYEQYF.